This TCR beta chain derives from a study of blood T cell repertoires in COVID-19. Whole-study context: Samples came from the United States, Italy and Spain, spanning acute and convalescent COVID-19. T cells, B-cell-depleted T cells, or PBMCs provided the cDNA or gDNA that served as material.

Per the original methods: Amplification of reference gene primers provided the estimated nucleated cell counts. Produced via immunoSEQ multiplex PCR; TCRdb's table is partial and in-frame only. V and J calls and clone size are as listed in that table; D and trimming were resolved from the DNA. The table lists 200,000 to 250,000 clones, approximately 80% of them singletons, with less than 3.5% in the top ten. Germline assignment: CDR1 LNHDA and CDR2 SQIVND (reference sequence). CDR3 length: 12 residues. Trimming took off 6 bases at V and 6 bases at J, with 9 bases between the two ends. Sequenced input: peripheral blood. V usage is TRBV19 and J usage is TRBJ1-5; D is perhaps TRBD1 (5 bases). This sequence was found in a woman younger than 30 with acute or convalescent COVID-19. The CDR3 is CASRGQGQPQHF. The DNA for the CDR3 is TGTGCCAGTAGGGGGCAGGGTCAGCCCCAGCATTTT.